This paragraph covers one T cell receptor beta chain sequence. The target of this receptor is not known. There are no base qualities to consult, and no much larger clone falls within one base. These data are taken from a study of blood T cell repertoires in COVID-19 (TCRdb year 2020). As for the study more broadly: Samples from collaborators originated in the United States, Italy and Spain and spanned both the acute and convalescent phases of COVID-19. Subjects who had been exposed to COVID-19, were actively infected with it, or had recovered from it provided the deeply sampled blood TCRbeta repertoires that made up the dataset. The prospective study material was composed of cDNA or gDNA derived from T cells, B-cell-depleted T cells, or PBMCs. Where available, HLA class I and class II types were obtained from metadata supplied by the sample provider rather than from assay-based typing. The repertoires were made available in a free public database intended to serve as a resource for research on the immune response to SARS-CoV-2. Sample metadata almost always included a de-identified subject ID, COVID-19 status, age in years and sex. The samples were drawn from two sources: the first 160 participants of the ongoing ImmuneRACE study, and over 950 subjects contributed by 6 global collaborators. The investigation overall reported the following: How much clinical and demographic metadata was included differed by source and by participant, and the metadata was provided uncurated.

Whole blood was collected in K2EDTA tubes by collaborating institutions according to the institutions' own protocols. For TCRbeta analysis, collaborators shipped samples in one of three forms: frozen whole blood, isolated PBMCs, or DNA extracted from either of those sample types. TCRbeta CDR3 regions were amplified from genomic DNA using the immunoSEQ Assay, a bias-controlled multiplex PCR. Turning to the authors' computational methods: The number of nucleated cells in each sample was estimated from the amplification of reference gene primers within the assay. Sequence reads were collapsed and filtered to measure the absolute abundance of every unique TCRbeta CDR3 rearrangement. For each sample, productive Simpson clonality was calculated as the square root of Simpson's diversity index over productive rearrangements. TCRdb holds this immuneACCESS table with in-frame rearrangements only. Some clones are missing; in checked studies, unresolved V genes explain under half, and the rest has no known cause. D and trimming were read from the DNA, whereas the V and J calls and clone size are those reported in that table. The sample data list about 240,000 clones, and roughly 86% of these were observed just once. The ten largest account for roughly an eighth of the sample.

Input material: peripheral blood. This sequence was found in an elderly man with acute or convalescent COVID-19.

CDR3 protein: CAIKRQGNETQYF. The sequence in DNA is TGTGCCATCAAGAGACAGGGGAATGAGACCCAGTACTTC. The chain is assembled from TRBV10-3 and TRBJ2-5, with 8 junctional bases fitting TRBD1. Including cysteine and phenylalanine, the CDR3 has 13 amino acids. This entry keeps only the CDR3 DNA: 39 bases, framed from base 1. The germline V gene provides CDR1 ENHRY and CDR2 SYGVKD. V is cut back by 7 bases and J by 5 bases, with 6 bases in the junction unmatched.